The 32 T cell receptor beta chains in this list originate from one sample, sequenced in a study of blood T cell repertoires in COVID-19. The table came from immunoSEQ multiplex PCR; TCRdb's copy has only in-frame clones and leaves some out. The sample has about 270,000 clones, more than 80% seen once. Sequenced input: PBMCs or T cells enriched from blood (not recorded which). These TCRs come from a woman aged 18 to 35 who had recovered from COVID-19.

J is TRBJ1-2 and V is TRBV27, with D possibly matching TRBD1 (6 bases). Germline CDR1 reads MNHEY; CDR2 reads SMNVEV (reference sequence). This CDR3 region has 15 residues. The V gene lost 6 bases and the J gene lost 6 bases, with 20 bases spanning the gap. The CDR3 DNA reads as TGTGCCAGCAGCCCCATGGGGGGGCGAGGGAATGGCTACACCTTC. Its translation: CASSPMGGRGNGYTF.

The chain combines TRBV28 with TRBJ1-2; D perhaps matches TRBD1 (6 bases). V was trimmed by 6 bases and J by 6 bases, leaving 11 bases between them. CDR3 length: 12 amino acids. Germline CDR1 is MDHEN and CDR2 is SYDVKM. The CDR3 is CASRTQGHGYTF. The DNA for the CDR3 is TGTGCCAGCAGGACACAGGGACATGGCTACACCTTC.

V gene TRBV19 combines with J gene TRBJ2-7; D possibly corresponds to TRBD1 (5 bases). V lost 10 bases and J 3 bases, leaving 19 bases between the germline ends. This CDR3 comprises 14 residues. Germline V gene lookup returns CDR1 LNHDA and CDR2 SQIVND (reference sequence). The CDR3, as DNA: TGTGCCACCTCCTGGGGCATGGACGACTACGAGCAGTACTTC. It translates to CATSWGMDDYEQYF.

The chain employs TRBV5-1 and TRBJ2-7; a weak D match, TRBD1 (6 bases). The germline gives CDR1 SGHRS, CDR2 YFSETQ. The CDR3 loop spans 13 amino acids. V gave up 2 bases and J gave up 6 bases, with 12 bases separating them. For the CDR3, the DNA is TGCGCCAGCAGCTTAGACAGGCAAGGCGAGCAGTACTTC. Its translation: CASSLDRQGEQYF.

The J gene is TRBJ2-5, the V gene TRBV11-2; the D gene is possibly TRBD2 (5 bases). CDR3 size: 13 residues. The V end lost 3 bases, the J end lost 0 bases, and 5 bases lay between the germline ends. CDR1 is SGHAT and CDR2 is FQNNGV in the germline V gene. This chain's CDR3 is CASSFGNQETQYF. The CDR3 region has the DNA TGTGCCAGCAGCTTCGGGAACCAAGAGACCCAGTACTTC.

This chain joins TRBV6-6 and TRBJ2-7; D not resolved. The germline gives CDR1 MNHNY, CDR2 SVGAGI (reference sequence). The CDR3 is 15 amino acids. Trimming removed 7 bases at V and 0 bases at J, with 16 bases between. The CDR3 loop is CASTLSTPSSYEQYF. DNA of the CDR3: TGTGCCAGCACCCTTTCGACTCCGAGCTCCTACGAGCAGTACTTC.

As to this clone: Other nucleotide sequences from this sample produce the same CDR3. The V gene is TRBV5-1, the J gene TRBJ1-4; D is unclear. Germline CDR1 and CDR2: SGHRS and YFSETQ. V gave up 0 bases and J gave up 8 bases, with 5 bases separating them. The CDR3 is made up of 12 amino acids. The CDR3: CASSLGGEKLFF. CDR3 DNA sequence: TGCGCCAGCAGCTTGGGAGGCGAAAAACTGTTTTTT. The whole variable domain, filled in from reference TRBV5-1 and TRBJ1-4, reads KAGVTQTPRYLIKTRGQQVTLSCSPISGHRSVSWYQQTPGQGLQFLFEYFSETQRNKGNFPGRFSGRQFSNSRSEMNVSTLELGDSALYLCASSLGGEKLFFGSGTQLSVL.

The CDR3 nucleotides read TGCGCCAGCAGCTTCACAGGGTTCGACTATGGCTACACCTTC. Protein product: CASSFTGFDYGYTF. The J gene is TRBJ1-2, the V gene TRBV5-1; weak D call: TRBD1 (6 bases). CDR3 size: 14 residues. Trimming took 2 bases from V and 3 from J, leaving 11 bases between them. Germline lookup yields CDR1 SGHRS and CDR2 YFSETQ. Based on the CDR3 plus reference TRBV5-1 and TRBJ1-2, the full variable domain is KAGVTQTPRYLIKTRGQQVTLSCSPISGHRSVSWYQQTPGQGLQFLFEYFSETQRNKGNFPGRFSGRQFSNSRSEMNVSTLELGDSALYLCASSFTGFDYGYTFGSGTRLTVV.

This rearrangement joins TRBV9 to TRBJ2-5; 8 nucleotides line up with TRBD2. V trimming: 7 bases; J trimming: 2 bases; junction bases outside the gene matches: 10. This CDR3 is 15 amino acids long. CDR1 SGDLS and CDR2 YYNGEE come from the germline V gene. CDR3 DNA: TGTGCCAGCCAGAGCGGGGGAAGCGGTCAAGAGACCCAGTACTTC. It yields the protein CASQSGGSGQETQYF.

The rearrangement joins TRBV19 to TRBJ2-1; TRBD1 aligns across 8 bases. The CDR3 has 17 amino acids. Losses at the gene ends were 2 bases for V and 5 bases for J; bases not matched to a gene: 11. From germline, CDR1 is LNHDA and CDR2 SQIVND (reference sequence). The CDR3 sequence: CASSIRQTGAVHNEQFF. DNA for the CDR3: TGTGCCAGTAGTATAAGGCAGACAGGGGCGGTGCACAATGAGCAGTTCTTC.

The gene calls are TRBV3-1 (or the pseudogene TRBV3-2) and TRBJ1-1; 9 bases map to TRBD1. The CDR3 length is 15 residues. Trimming cost V 7 bases and J 5 bases; bases outside gene matches: 11. CDR1 LGHDT and CDR2 YNNKEL come from the germline V gene (reference sequence). CDR3 coding DNA: TGTGCCAGCACCAATGCCGGGACAGGGAAGACTGAAGCTTTCTTT. Protein: CASTNAGTGKTEAFF.

This chain connects TRBV15 to TRBJ1-6; weak D call: TRBD1 (5 bases). Germline V gives CDR1 LNHNV, CDR2 YYDKDF (reference sequence). The CDR3 is 16 amino acids. The V and J ends lost 1 base and 9 bases respectively, with 16 bases between them. The CDR3: CATSRGGRGLGSPLHF. The CDR3 bases are TGTGCCACCAGCAGAGGGGGGAGGGGATTGGGTTCACCCCTCCACTTT.

This CDR3 reads CASSPRTGEDTQYF. The CDR3 nucleotides are TGTGCCAGCTCACCCCGGACAGGGGAAGATACGCAGTATTTT. This chain connects TRBV18 to TRBJ2-3, with 9 nucleotides matching TRBD1. CDR1 KGHSH and CDR2 LQKENI come from the germline V gene. CDR3 length equals 14 residues. V dropped 3 bases and J dropped 5; count of bases not matched to a gene: 3.

This chain links TRBV19 with TRBJ1-5; 8 bases match TRBD1. Germline V lookup: CDR1 LNHDA, CDR2 SQIVND (reference sequence). Trimming at V came to 5 bases and at J to 5 bases, leaving 11 bases not matched to a gene. This CDR3 contains 16 residues. In DNA, the CDR3 is TGTGCCAGTAGTGCCCGACAGGGGCAGGTGGATCAGCCCCAGCATTTT. The encoded protein is CASSARQGQVDQPQHF.

The J gene is TRBJ1-2, the V gene TRBV6-5; no firm D call. V dropped 5 bases and J dropped 3 bases, with 10 bases sitting between them. The CDR3 runs 13 residues. CDR1 is MNHEY and CDR2 is SVGAGI in the germline V gene. This CDR3 is CASSPAVYYGYTF. The CDR3 nucleotides read TGTGCCAGCAGTCCGGCGGTCTACTATGGCTACACCTTC.

The chain is built from TRBV7-9 and TRBJ1-1; no firm D call. With 1 base removed from V and 10 bases from J, the gap between germline ends came to 10 bases. CDR1 is SEHNR and CDR2 is FQNEAQ in the germline V gene (reference sequence). The CDR3 runs 12 residues. CDR3 sequence reads: CASSLEEPGAFF. The CDR3 nucleotides are TGTGCCAGCAGCTTAGAGGAGCCTGGAGCTTTCTTT.

The chain couples TRBV5-1 to TRBJ1-2; D remains ambiguous. Germline lookup yields CDR1 SGHRS and CDR2 YFSETQ. CDR3 size: 13 residues. The ends were cut back, 0 bases at V and 4 bases at J, with 7 bases in the middle. CDR3 region: CASSLAQTYGYTF. The CDR3 DNA sequence: TGCGCCAGCAGCTTGGCACAGACCTATGGCTACACCTTC.

J is TRBJ1-1 and V is TRBV19, with D possibly TRBD1 on 5 matching bases. V was pared by 5 bases and J by 8 bases, with 12 bases between. The germline V gene has CDR1 LNHDA and CDR2 SQIVND (reference sequence). This CDR3 contains 12 residues. CDR3 amino acids: CASSSTWGEAFF. The CDR3 bases are TGTGCCAGTAGTTCCACGTGGGGCGAAGCTTTCTTT.

This chain links TRBV5-1 with TRBJ1-2, with 10 bases fitting TRBD1. The CDR3 covers 15 residues. CDR1 is SGHRS, CDR2 YFSETQ, per germline. V dropped 4 bases and J dropped 3; count of bases not matched to a gene: 6. This CDR3 reads CASSQDRGEDYGYTF. The DNA of the CDR3 is TGCGCCAGCAGCCAGGACAGGGGGGAAGACTATGGCTACACCTTC.

V usage is TRBV4-1 and J usage is TRBJ1-4; unclear D gene. V lost 2 bases to trimming and J lost 4 bases, with 11 bases between them. Germline V gene lookup returns CDR1 MGHRA and CDR2 YSYEKL. This CDR3 is 15 amino acids long. The CDR3 DNA reads as TGCGCCAGCAGCCAAAGGCGGAGAGGTAATGAAAAACTGTTTTTT. It encodes CASSQRRRGNEKLFF.

The chain links TRBV5-1 to TRBJ1-6; 9 nucleotides line up with TRBD1. Per the germline V gene, CDR1 is SGHRS and CDR2 is YFSETQ. With V trimmed by 0 bases and J by 10 bases, 5 bases remained unmatched. The length of the CDR3 is 15 residues. In DNA, the CDR3 is TGCGCCAGCAGCTTGGAGGGACAGGGAGACTCACCCCTCCACTTT. Protein product: CASSLEGQGDSPLHF.

The rearrangement joins TRBV5-1 to TRBJ1-4; TRBD1 aligns across 9 bases. Losses at the gene ends were 4 bases for V and 3 bases for J; bases not matched to a gene: 4. The length of the CDR3 is 15 residues. Per germline, CDR1 SGHRS and CDR2 YFSETQ. For the CDR3, the DNA is TGCGCCAGCAGCCTGACAGGGGGACCTAATGAAAAACTGTTTTTT. Translation: CASSLTGGPNEKLFF. Together with reference TRBV5-1 and TRBJ1-4, the CDR3 gives the full variable domain: KAGVTQTPRYLIKTRGQQVTLSCSPISGHRSVSWYQQTPGQGLQFLFEYFSETQRNKGNFPGRFSGRQFSNSRSEMNVSTLELGDSALYLCASSLTGGPNEKLFFGSGTQLSVL.

This clone was recorded only once. The rearrangement links TRBV30 to TRBJ2-1; TRBD2 agrees at 7 bases. Per the germline V gene, CDR1 is GTSNPN and CDR2 is SVGIG (reference sequence). Trimming took 4 bases from V and 7 from J; bases not matched to a gene: 10. This CDR3 comprises 14 residues. The CDR3 DNA reads as TGTGCCTGGAATAAGGCTAGCGGAATTAATGAGCAGTTCTTC. Encoded protein: CAWNKASGINEQFF.

A word on this clone: The same CDR3 can be traced to other DNA sequences in this sample. The chain joins TRBV28 to TRBJ1-5; 9 nucleotides match TRBD1. This CDR3 is built from 15 residues. After removal of 6 bases from V and 6 bases from J, the junction contained 9 bases not matched to a gene. Germline lookup yields CDR1 MDHEN and CDR2 SYDVKM. CDR3 coding DNA: TGTGCCAGCAGATTACCGGGACAGGGACGTCAGCCCCAGCATTTT. Its translation is CASRLPGQGRQPQHF.

This chain links TRBV19 with TRBJ1-5; D unresolved. V lost 3 bases to trimming and J lost 9 bases, with 21 bases between them. This CDR3 has 16 amino acids. Germline assignment: CDR1 LNHDA and CDR2 SQIVND (reference sequence). The CDR3 here is CASSMVGQNPSRPQHF. The CDR3 DNA follows: TGTGCCAGTAGTATGGTGGGCCAGAACCCGTCCCGGCCCCAGCATTTT.

For the CDR3, the DNA is TGTGCCAGCAGCGCCCAAGGGGGACTAGCTGGAAACACCATATATTTT. Its protein product is CASSAQGGLAGNTIYF. This chain joins TRBV9 and TRBJ1-3, with D possibly TRBD1 on 6 matching bases. The germline V gene has CDR1 SGDLS and CDR2 YYNGEE. The germline V and J ends were trimmed by 3 bases and 2 bases, with 15 bases remaining between them. The CDR3 consists of 16 residues.

The chain recombines TRBV18 with TRBJ1-5; 8 bases match TRBD1. The CDR3 covers 15 residues. The V and J ends lost 3 bases and 3 bases, in that order; junction bases with no gene match: 4. Germline loops: CDR1 KGHSH, CDR2 LQKENI. This chain's CDR3 is CASSPRTGFNQPQHF. The CDR3 region has the DNA TGTGCCAGCTCACCCCGGACAGGGTTCAATCAGCCCCAGCATTTT.

V gene TRBV5-5 combines with J gene TRBJ1-1; D unresolved. CDR1 SGHKS and CDR2 YYEKEE come from the germline V gene (reference sequence). Deletions cut 4 bases from V and 2 bases from J, with 15 bases between. This CDR3 is 15 amino acids long. The CDR3 protein is CASSRDVRYNTEAFF. In DNA form, the CDR3 reads TGTGCCAGCAGCCGAGACGTGCGGTACAACACTGAAGCTTTCTTT. Full variable domain (remainder filled in from reference TRBV5-5 and TRBJ1-1): DAGVTQSPTHLIKTRGQQVTLRCSPISGHKSVSWYQQVLGQGPQFIFQYYEKEERGRGNFPDRFSARQFPNYSSELNVNALLLGDSALYLCASSRDVRYNTEAFFGQGTRLTVV.

The J gene is TRBJ1-2, the V gene TRBV29-1, with 8 bases that match TRBD1. Germline CDR1 is SQVTM and CDR2 is ANQGSEA. V was pared by 5 bases and J by 4 bases, with 24 bases of the junction left unmatched. The CDR3 has 19 amino acids. CDR3 residues: CSVFEVRQGAMRTSYGYTF. For the CDR3, the DNA is TGCAGCGTTTTCGAAGTCAGGCAGGGGGCGATGAGAACCAGCTATGGCTACACCTTC.

The chain joins TRBV21-1 to TRBJ1-4. TRBV21-1 is termed a pseudogene. The CDR3 runs to 14 residues. The CDR3 bases are TGTGCCAGCGGTCAGTGGAGGGTACCTCGGAAACTGTTTTTT. Translated, it gives CASGQWRVPRKLFF.

V is TRBV19 and J is TRBJ1-6; D not resolved. Trimming took 5 bases from V and 7 from J, leaving 12 bases between them. Looked up from germline, CDR1 is LNHDA and CDR2 is SQIVND (reference sequence). The CDR3 totals 14 residues. This chain's CDR3 is CASSFGQANSPLHF. The DNA for the CDR3 is TGTGCCAGTAGTTTCGGTCAGGCCAATTCACCCCTCCACTTT.

V and J are TRBV19 and TRBJ2-1; TRBD2 matches at 8 bases. The CDR3 is 17 residues long. Germline trimming cut 2 bases from V and 0 bases from J; bases unmatched to any gene: 6. Per the germline V gene, CDR1 is LNHDA and CDR2 is SQIVND (reference sequence). This CDR3 reads CASSIFGGGSSYNEQFF. The CDR3 DNA is TGTGCCAGTAGTATATTCGGGGGGGGGAGCTCCTACAATGAGCAGTTCTTC. The variable domain in full, with the rest retrieved from reference TRBV19 and TRBJ2-1, is DGGITQSPKYLFRKEGQNVTLSCEQNLNHDAMYWYRQDPGQGLRLIYYSQIVNDFQKGDIAEGYSVSREKKESFPLTVTSAQKNPTAFYLCASSIFGGGSSYNEQFFGPGTRLTVL.